Below are 8 T cell receptor beta chains sequenced from a single sample in a study of shared clonotypes between healthy human individuals. Assay: immunoSEQ multiplex PCR; the TCRdb copy retains only in-frame clones and omits some. The repertoire holds 2 million to 3 million clones, around nine tenths seen once, with over 0.12% in the top ten. What was sequenced was naive CD4+ T cells sorted from blood. Subset defined: CD45RA+ positively selected. Receptors were obtained from a man aged 18-30 years in good health.

V is TRBV21-1 and J is TRBJ2-7; the table's D call TRBD1 went unverified against the DNA. TRBV21-1 is recorded as a pseudogene. The CDR3 runs 14 residues. The CDR3 DNA sequence: TGTGCCAGCAGCAAAGACAGGGTAAGGAACGAGCAGTACTTC. Its translation is CASSKDRVRNEQYF.

This chain connects TRBV19 to TRBJ2-3, with D maybe TRBD1 (6 bases). This CDR3 is built from 15 residues. The V end was cut by 6 bases, the J end by 5 bases, with 18 bases between. Germline loops: CDR1 LNHDA, CDR2 SQIVND (reference sequence). CDR3 amino acids: CASRDPGQLGDTQYF. For the CDR3, the DNA is TGTGCCAGTAGAGATCCAGGACAGCTAGGAGATACGCAGTATTTT.

As for this clone: At the DNA level, this CDR3 is encoded by other sequences in the same sample as well. The chain has TRBV6-5 and TRBJ2-7; 8 bases fit TRBD2. This CDR3 is 13 amino acids long. CDR1 and CDR2 (germline): MNHEY, SVGAGI. Trimming removed 1 base from V and 6 bases from J; junction bases left unmatched: 2. CDR3 bases: TGTGCCAGCAGTTACTTTCGGGAGGGCGAGCAGTACTTC. It codes for CASSYFREGEQYF.

The chain carries TRBV27 and TRBJ2-2; TRBD2 matches 7 bases. This CDR3 contains 15 residues. V shed 4 bases and J 0 bases; nucleotides not matched to a gene: 2. Germline values: CDR1 MNHEY, CDR2 SMNVEV (reference sequence). CDR3 nucleotide sequence: TGTGCCAGCAGTTGGGGGACTACGAACACCGGGGAGCTGTTTTTT. Translating gives CASSWGTTNTGELFF.

V and J are TRBV4-1 and TRBJ2-3; TRBD1 agrees at 8 bases. Germline V gene sequence: CDR1 MGHRA, CDR2 YSYEKL. The CDR3 totals 16 residues. Trimming at V came to 0 bases and at J to 4 bases, leaving 6 bases not matched to a gene. The CDR3 bases are TGCGCCAGCAGCCAAGATTTAGCACAGGGGGCAGATACGCAGTATTTT. Its protein product is CASSQDLAQGADTQYF.

The CDR3 region has the DNA TGTGCCAGTACAATGGCCGGGGGAGAGACCCAGTACTTC. Translation gives CASTMAGGETQYF. The gene calls are TRBV19 and TRBJ2-5; D might be TRBD2 (6 bases). CDR1 is LNHDA, CDR2 SQIVND, per germline (reference sequence). The V gene lost 7 bases and the J gene lost 4 bases, with 13 bases spanning the gap. This CDR3 has 13 amino acids. Full variable domain (missing parts from reference TRBV19 and TRBJ2-5): DGGITQSPKYLFRKEGQNVTLSCEQNLNHDAMYWYRQDPGQGLRLIYYSQIVNDFQKGDIAEGYSVSREKKESFPLTVTSAQKNPTAFYLCASTMAGGETQYFGPGTRLLVL.

The V gene is TRBV19, the J gene TRBJ2-2, with D possibly being TRBD1 (6 bases). CDR1 is LNHDA, CDR2 SQIVND, per germline (reference sequence). This CDR3 contains 15 residues. Trimming left V 3 bases short and J 2 bases short, with 10 bases between. In DNA, the CDR3 is TGTGCCAGTAGTATCCCGGGACACAACACCGGGGAGCTGTTTTTT. It translates to CASSIPGHNTGELFF.

V is TRBV9 and J is TRBJ1-3; TRBD1 is a possible D gene (6 bases). The CDR3 is 15 residues long. Per the germline V gene, CDR1 is SGDLS and CDR2 is YYNGEE. Trimming cost V 3 bases and J 2 bases, with 12 bases left between them. The CDR3 DNA is TGTGCCAGCAGCGCCGGGGACACTGCTGGAAACACCATATATTTT. This translates into CASSAGDTAGNTIYF.